Below, 9 T cell receptor beta chains from the same sample are listed, as sequenced in a study of CD8 T cells in ankylosing spondylitis. TCRdb used MiXCR to reprocess the 5' RACE reads, holding one entry per CDR3 protein. The data hold about 150,000 distinct CDR3 sequences, with around two fifths observed a single time. Sequenced material: synovial fluid, either unsorted or a sorted T cell fraction (not recorded which). The receptors come from a male donor with ankylosing spondylitis.

The J gene is TRBJ1-4, the V gene TRBV4-3; 7 bases are shared with TRBD1. This CDR3 has 15 amino acids. Trimming removed 4 bases from V and 5 bases from J; junction bases left unmatched: 7. Germline CDR1 LGHNA, CDR2 YSLEER. CDR3 nucleotide sequence: TGCGCCAGCAGCCCCCGACAGGGTGGGAATGAAAAACTGTTTTTT. Its translation: CASSPRQGGNEKLFF.

This clonotype was seen a handful of times. This rearrangement joins TRBV6-2 or TRBV6-3 to TRBJ2-7; 10 nucleotides match TRBD2. The CDR3 has 17 residues. J gave up 3 bases and V 7 bases, and 15 bases lay outside the gene matches. CDR1 and CDR2 (germline): MNHEY, SVGEGT. In DNA, the CDR3 is TGTGCCAGCACCGACGGAGCTAGCGGGAGAAGGGGCTACGAGCAGTACTTC. It yields the protein CASTDGASGRRGYEQYF.

The rearrangement uses TRBV18 and TRBJ2-1; 13 bases align to TRBD2. Germline V CDR1 and CDR2: KGHSH, LQKENI. The J segment lost 3 bases and the V segment lost 3 bases, leaving 11 bases of the junction unmatched. This CDR3 comprises 19 residues. CDR3 region: CASSPSTSGRPTGYNEQFF. The CDR3 bases are TGTGCCAGCTCACCCTCGACTAGCGGGAGGCCCACAGGCTACAATGAGCAGTTCTTC.

This clonotype was seen a few times. This rearrangement joins TRBV5-1 to TRBJ2-1, with D tentatively TRBD1 (6 bases). The CDR3 has 15 residues. Looked up from germline, CDR1 is SGHRS and CDR2 is YFSETQ. Trimming left V 3 bases short and J 1 base short, with 11 bases between. This CDR3 reads CASSSQGKSYNEQFF. The CDR3 bases are TGCGCCAGCAGCTCACAGGGTAAATCCTACAATGAGCAGTTCTTC.

This clonotype has a handful of counts. The V gene is TRBV12-3 or TRBV12-4, the J gene TRBJ2-6; 9 positions match TRBD1. The CDR3 loop spans 16 amino acids. With 5 bases clipped from V and 2 bases from J, the junction kept 4 bases outside the gene matches. The CDR3 spells CASSPDRGTGANVLTF. The CDR3 DNA follows: TGTGCCAGCAGTCCCGACAGGGGGACTGGGGCCAACGTCCTGACTTTC.

The gene calls are TRBV6-5 and TRBJ1-2; the D gene is possibly TRBD1 (6 bases). Trimming took off 0 bases at V and 9 bases at J, with 17 bases between the two ends. There are 15 residues in the CDR3. CDR1 is MNHEY, CDR2 SVGAGI, per germline. The DNA for the CDR3 is TGTGCCAGCAGTTACTCGCAACAGGGCGTCCTGTGCTACACCTTC. Its translation is CASSYSQQGVLCYTF.

This clonotype was observed at least ten times. V is TRBV24-1 and J is TRBJ2-1, with 10 positions matching TRBD2. The CDR3 has 14 amino acids. Germline CDR1 and CDR2: KGHDR and SFDVKD. The V gene end was trimmed by 7 bases and the J gene end by 4 bases; junction bases not matched to a gene: 3. The CDR3 here is CATSTSGDYNEQFF. The CDR3 bases are TGTGCCACCAGCACTAGCGGGGATTACAATGAGCAGTTCTTC.

This sequence joins TRBV12-3 or TRBV12-4 and TRBJ2-7; D is unclear. The CDR3 length is 14 residues. With 5 bases removed from V and 1 base from J, the gap between germline ends came to 12 bases. CDR3 nucleotides: TGTGCCAGCAGTCTCAAGACGGATTCCTACGAGCAGTACTTC. This encodes CASSLKTDSYEQYF.

The J gene is TRBJ2-7, the V gene TRBV10-3; no clear D gene. Trimming stripped 1 base from V and 4 bases from J, with 8 bases between. In germline, CDR1 is ENHRY, CDR2 SYGVKD. The CDR3 totals 13 residues. The CDR3 DNA sequence: TGTGCCATCAGTGAGTTCAAGGTGTACGAGCAGTACTTC. Protein product: CAISEFKVYEQYF.